The following is a T cell receptor beta chain sequence with its context. No cognate antigen has been identified for it. Nothing much larger sits one base from this clone, and base qualities are not available. This sample stems from a study of graft-versus-host responses after intestinal transplantation (dated by TCRdb to the early 2020s). Context from the whole study: The transplants that recipients got were multivisceral, liver-intestinal, or isolated intestinal. Every recipient was given anti-thymocyte globulin induction, then maintenance tacrolimus and steroids for around three years. After intestinal transplantation, graft-versus-host and host-versus-graft alloreactive T cell clones in the graft, circulation and bone marrow were tracked using bulk TCR-beta CDR3 sequencing. To identify alloreactive clones, pre-transplant mixed lymphocyte reaction products were sequenced and then compared with unstimulated pre-transplant donor and recipient T cells. Of the 20 to 25 intestinal transplant recipients enrolled in the cohort, one of whom was a retransplant, 3 patients without pretransplant specimens were excluded. A peak of at least 4% donor T cells among recipient peripheral blood mononuclear cells was the definition used for donor T cell macrochimerism. Rather than going through the commercial service, samples from three later patients were sequenced in-house on an Illumina MiSeq and processed with MiXCR.

The library was generated by the immunoSEQ multiplex PCR assay. For most patients, genomic DNA was isolated with the Qiagen DNeasy Blood and Tissue Kit and shipped frozen to Adaptive Biotechnologies for TCR sequencing. For most patients, genomic DNA was subjected to high-throughput TCR-beta CDR3 sequencing by Adaptive Biotechnologies. As for the authors' bioinformatics: Adaptive's ImmunoSEQ software was the source of the TCR sequencing data for over 15 patients, while a few other patients were processed with MiXCR and VDJtools. CD4 versus CD8 sorting errors were corrected by removing sequences found in both subsets at a frequency ratio below 5:1. CDR3 nucleotide sequences shared by donor and recipient were removed because the origin of these sequences could not be assigned. At least 2-fold expansion over unstimulated cells and a minimum CFSE-low frequency of 0.002% (template counts) or 0.001% (read counts) were required for clones to be classified as alloreactive. A clone was considered mappable if detected in the sequenced pre-transplant spleen, lymph node, or MLR CFSE-low populations of the donor or recipient. The cumulative frequency of alloreactive clones was calculated as a percentage of all sequences, weighted by copy number. In its TCRdb copy, this immuneACCESS table keeps in-frame sequences only and misses some clones. Where compared with another copy, unresolved V genes explain less than half of these, and the others have no known cause. That table furnishes V, J and clone size, whereas the DNA furnished D and trimming. The sample table holds around 90,000 clones, of which over 80% were seen once. Jointly, the top ten make up approximately 1.1% of the sample.

Overall study results and their limits: GvH clones were detected in recipient bone marrow, and some of these GvH clones were observed earlier in ileal mucosa or blood, consistent with an intestinal mucosal origin. Early after transplant, peak levels of circulating GvH clones were found to be associated with declines in HvG clones. In the allografts of patients with donor T cell macrochimerism, GvH to HvG T cell clonal ratios were high. Conclusions were limited by the relatively low number and heterogeneity of intestinal transplant patients.

Sample time point, as interpreted from the label and publication: cells obtained before transplantation from donor or recipient. CD3+CD4+ and CD3+CD8+ populations were FACS-sorted from unstimulated pre-transplant donor and recipient cells taken from spleen or lymph nodes. The germline V end is reduced by 3 bases and the J end by 9 bases; junction bases left unmatched: 11. In the germline V gene (reference sequence), CDR1 corresponds to GTSNPN and CDR2 to SVGIG. Reading from cysteine to phenylalanine, the CDR3 counts 15 amino acids. Left in the record is the CDR3 DNA by itself, 45 bases read in frame from the first base.

The receptor's source is a human donor who was the organ donor for an intestinal transplant. Sequencing was performed on unstimulated CD8+ T cells sorted from spleen or lymph node cells, taken before transplant. The V and J genes are TRBV30 and TRBJ1-6, with 7 central nucleotides matching TRBD1. The CDR3: CAWSLSGQLLSPLHF. The nucleotides are TGTGCCTGGAGCCTCTCGGGACAGCTCCTTTCACCCCTCCACTTT.